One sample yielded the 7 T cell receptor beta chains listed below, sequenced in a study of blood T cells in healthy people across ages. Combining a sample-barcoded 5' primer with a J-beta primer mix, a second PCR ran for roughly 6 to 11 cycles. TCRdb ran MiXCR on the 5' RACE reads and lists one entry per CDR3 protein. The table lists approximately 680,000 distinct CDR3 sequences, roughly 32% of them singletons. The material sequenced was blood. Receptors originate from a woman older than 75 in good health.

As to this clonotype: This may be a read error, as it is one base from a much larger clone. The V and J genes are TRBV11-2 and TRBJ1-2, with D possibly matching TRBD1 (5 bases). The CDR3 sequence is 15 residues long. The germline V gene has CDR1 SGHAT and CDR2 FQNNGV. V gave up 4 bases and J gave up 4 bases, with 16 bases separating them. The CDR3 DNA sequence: TGTGCCAGCAGCTCCAACCAGGGTCTTAGCTATGGCTACACCTTC. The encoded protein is CASSSNQGLSYGYTF. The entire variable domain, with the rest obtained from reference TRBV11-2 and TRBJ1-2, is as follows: EAGVAQSPRYKIIEKRQSVAFWCNPISGHATLYWYQQILGQGPKLLIQFQNNGVVDDSQLPKDRFSAERLKGVDSTLKIQPAKLEDSAVYLCASSSNQGLSYGYTFGSGTRLTVV.

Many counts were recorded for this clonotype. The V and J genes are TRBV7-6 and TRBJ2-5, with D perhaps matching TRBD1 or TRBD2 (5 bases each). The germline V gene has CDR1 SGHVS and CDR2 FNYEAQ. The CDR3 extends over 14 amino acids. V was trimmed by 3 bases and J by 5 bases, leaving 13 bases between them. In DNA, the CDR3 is TGTGCCAGCAGCTTCACCGGGACCGGCGAGACCCAGTACTTC. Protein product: CASSFTGTGETQYF. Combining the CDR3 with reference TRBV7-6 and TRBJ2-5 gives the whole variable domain GAGVSQSPRYKVTKRGQDVALRCDPISGHVSLYWYRQALGQGPEFLTYFNYEAQQDKSGLPNDRFSAERPEGSISTLTIQRTEQRDSAMYRCASSFTGTGETQYFGPGTRLLVL.

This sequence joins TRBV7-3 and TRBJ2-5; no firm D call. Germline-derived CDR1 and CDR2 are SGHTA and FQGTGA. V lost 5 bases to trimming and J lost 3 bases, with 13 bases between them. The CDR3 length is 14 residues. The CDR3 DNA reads TGTGCCAGCAGCCAACGAGGCACGAAAGAGACCCAGTACTTC. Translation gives CASSQRGTKETQYF. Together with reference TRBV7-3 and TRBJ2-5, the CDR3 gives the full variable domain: GAGVSQTPSNKVTEKGKYVELRCDPISGHTALYWYRQSLGQGPEFLIYFQGTGAADDSGLPNDRFFAVRPEGSVSTLKIQRTERGDSAVYLCASSQRGTKETQYFGPGTRLLVL.

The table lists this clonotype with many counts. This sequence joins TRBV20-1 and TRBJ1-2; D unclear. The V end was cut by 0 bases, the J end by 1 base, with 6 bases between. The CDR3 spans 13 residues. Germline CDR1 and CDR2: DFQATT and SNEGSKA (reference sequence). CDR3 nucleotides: TGCAGTGCTAGAGATGCTAATAACTATGGCTACACCTTC. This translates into CSARDANNYGYTF.

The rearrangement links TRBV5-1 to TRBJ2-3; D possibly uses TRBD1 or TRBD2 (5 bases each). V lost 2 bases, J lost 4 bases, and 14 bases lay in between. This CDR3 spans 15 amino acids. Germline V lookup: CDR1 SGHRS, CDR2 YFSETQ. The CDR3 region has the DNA TGCGCCAGCAGCTTTGGGGGAATCCCCCCAGATACGCAGTATTTT. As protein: CASSFGGIPPDTQYF.

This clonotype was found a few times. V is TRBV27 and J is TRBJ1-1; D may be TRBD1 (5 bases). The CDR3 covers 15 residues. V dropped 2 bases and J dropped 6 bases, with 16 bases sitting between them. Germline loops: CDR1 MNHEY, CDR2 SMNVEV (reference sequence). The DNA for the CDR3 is TGTGCCAGCAGTTTAATTGGGCCGAGGGGTTCTGAAGCTTTCTTT. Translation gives CASSLIGPRGSEAFF.

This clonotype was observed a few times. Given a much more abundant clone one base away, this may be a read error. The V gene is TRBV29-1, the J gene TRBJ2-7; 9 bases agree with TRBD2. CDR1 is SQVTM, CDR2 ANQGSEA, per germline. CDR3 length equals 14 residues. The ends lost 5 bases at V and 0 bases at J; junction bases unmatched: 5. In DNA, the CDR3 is TGCAGCGTTAGACTAGCGGTGCGCTCCTACGAGCAGTACTTC. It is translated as CSVRLAVRSYEQYF.